A single sample gave rise to the 11 T cell receptor beta chains below, sequenced in a study of cytotoxic CD8 clonotypes in ibrutinib-treated CLL. TCRdb keeps only in-frame clones here, not all; method: immunoSEQ multiplex PCR. The sample has 90,000 to 95,000 clones; roughly three quarters are singletons. This specimen was PBMCs, taken after 24 months of ibrutinib treatment. All receptors derive from a human donor with chronic lymphocytic leukemia.

The chain couples TRBV10-2 to TRBJ2-5; no firm D call. The V gene's germline CDR1 is WSHSY and CDR2 SAAADI. The CDR3 spans 14 residues. Trimming took off 2 bases at V and 3 bases at J, with 10 bases between the two ends. The CDR3 spells CASSEDKVKETQYF. The CDR3 nucleotides read TGCGCCAGCAGTGAGGACAAGGTAAAAGAGACCCAGTACTTC.

This clone showed up just a few times. V usage is TRBV5-1 and J usage is TRBJ2-2; D is possibly TRBD1 (5 bases). CDR3 size: 14 residues. Trimming cost V 0 bases and J 4 bases, with 7 bases left between them. Germline V gives CDR1 SGHRS, CDR2 YFSETQ. The CDR3 region is CASSLGQPTGELFF. CDR3 in DNA: TGCGCCAGCAGCTTGGGACAGCCCACCGGGGAGCTGTTTTTT.

The V gene is TRBV11-2, the J gene TRBJ1-4; 11 nucleotides align to TRBD1. V dropped 5 bases and J dropped 6; count of bases not matched to a gene: 2. The CDR3 loop spans 14 amino acids. Germline assignment: CDR1 SGHAT and CDR2 FQNNGV. CDR3 protein: CASSRDRGDEKLFF. The CDR3 DNA is TGTGCCAGCAGCCGGGACAGGGGGGATGAAAAACTGTTTTTT.

The V gene is TRBV2, the J gene TRBJ1-2; 9 bases match TRBD1. From germline, CDR1 is SNHLY and CDR2 FYNNEI. The length of the CDR3 is 14 residues. The V and J ends lost 6 bases and 4 bases, in that order; junction bases with no gene match: 6. The CDR3 DNA follows: TGTGCCAGCAGGATATTGGACAGGGGCTATGGCTACACCTTC. It yields the protein CASRILDRGYGYTF.

This clone was detected a few times. This chain joins TRBV5-4 and TRBJ2-2, with TRBD2 identical over 11 bases. This CDR3 comprises 17 residues. V shed 0 bases, J shed 7 bases, and the junction held 8 bases outside the gene matches. Germline assignment: CDR1 SGHNT and CDR2 YYREEE (reference sequence). CDR3 amino acids: CASSLGSGRAVGGELFF. Here the CDR3 DNA reads TGTGCCAGCAGCTTGGGTAGCGGGAGGGCTGTAGGCGGGGAGCTGTTTTTT. Full variable domain (remainder filled in from reference TRBV5-4 and TRBJ2-2): ETGVTQSPTHLIKTRGQQVTLRCSSQSGHNTVSWYQQALGQGPQFIFQYYREEENGRGNFPPRFSGLQFPNYSSELNVNALELDDSALYLCASSLGSGRAVGGELFFGEGSRLTVL.

The chain employs TRBV11-2 and TRBJ2-1, with 13 bases that match TRBD2. CDR3 size: 18 residues. Germline trimming cut 1 base from V and 7 bases from J; bases unmatched to any gene: 10. Germline V gene lookup returns CDR1 SGHAT and CDR2 FQNNGV. This CDR3 is CASSLVPRTSGRKNEQFF. CDR3 bases: TGTGCCAGCAGCTTAGTTCCCCGGACTAGCGGGAGAAAAAATGAGCAGTTCTTC.

The chain is built from TRBV4-1 and TRBJ1-2; the D gene is possibly TRBD1 (5 bases). Germline V lookup: CDR1 MGHRA, CDR2 YSYEKL. With 1 base removed from V and 5 bases from J, the gap between germline ends came to 20 bases. The CDR3 sequence is 17 residues long. CDR3 amino acids: CASSQAPRSTVAYGYTF. In DNA, the CDR3 is TGCGCCAGCAGCCAAGCCCCCAGATCGACAGTGGCTTATGGCTACACCTTC.

The chain carries TRBV7-2 and TRBJ1-1; 8 bases match TRBD1. The CDR3 is 15 amino acids. Per germline, CDR1 SGHTA and CDR2 FQGNSA. V lost 5 bases to trimming and J lost 4 bases; unmatched junction nucleotides: 9. The CDR3 DNA is TGTGCCAGCAGCAAGACAGGGGATAGTGGCACTGAAGCTTTCTTT. The encoded protein is CASSKTGDSGTEAFF.

This clone was seen only once. The J gene is TRBJ1-2, the V gene TRBV5-8; 7 nucleotides line up with TRBD1. Germline V gene lookup returns CDR1 SGHTS and CDR2 YDEGEE. The V and J ends lost 4 bases and 2 bases, in that order; junction bases with no gene match: 20. CDR3 size: 19 residues. The CDR3 spells CASSPGRHTTGRSNYGYTF. The DNA of the CDR3 is TGTGCCAGCAGCCCCGGACGCCACACGACAGGGCGATCCAACTATGGCTACACCTTC.

The chain recombines TRBV11-3 with TRBJ2-5, with D possibly matching TRBD2 (6 bases). The CDR3 totals 14 residues. Per germline, CDR1 SGHNT and CDR2 YENEEA. Trimming shortened V by 2 bases and J by 5 bases, and 12 bases separated the two germline ends. DNA of the CDR3: TGTGCCAGCAGCTTACATGGGGGGAGGGAGACCCAGTACTTC. This sequence encodes CASSLHGGRETQYF.

The chain employs TRBV5-6 and TRBJ2-7; D gene uncertain. The CDR3 length is 11 residues. The V gene's germline CDR1 is SGHDT and CDR2 YYEEEE. V was pared by 0 bases and J by 2 bases, with 0 bases between. DNA of the CDR3: TGTGCCAGCAGCTTGGCCTACGAGCAGTACTTC. This sequence encodes CASSLAYEQYF.